This is a list of T cell receptor beta chains from one sample in a study of blood T cell repertoires in COVID-19. Measured with immunoSEQ multiplex PCR; TCRdb has only the in-frame clones, and not every one. The sample shows fewer than 60,000 clones, roughly 77% of them seen only once. The sequencing sample was made of peripheral blood. These receptors all stem from a man aged 60 to 75 with COVID-19, enrolled during active disease. The CDR3 runs from the conserved cysteine through the conserved F or W. Each record gives: CDR3 length, D gene, J gene, V gene, clone size, CDR3 DNA, CDR3 protein. A D gene is named only where the DNA matches it firmly. Part of the rows lack a size; the others show once, few, many or a class for expanded clones.

length: 18
D: -
J: TRBJ2-3
V: TRBV9
size: -
DNA: TGTGCCAGCAGCGTAGGGTTGGTGAGCGTCCCATCTGCAGATACGCAGTATTTT
CDR3: CASSVGLVSVPSADTQYF

length: 13
D: -
J: TRBJ2-5
V: TRBV20-1
size: -
DNA: TGCAGTGCTAGTTGGGGGGGGCGGGAGACCCAGTACTTC
CDR3: CSASWGGRETQYF

length: 17
D: -
J: TRBJ1-2
V: TRBV5-1
size: -
DNA: TGCGCCAGCAGCTTGGGGGGCACAGCAAACAATAACTATGGCTACACCTTC
CDR3: CASSLGGTANNNYGYTF

length: 13
D: -
J: TRBJ2-4
V: TRBV19
size: -
DNA: TGTGCCAGTATCTTGACCGGGGGAAACATTCAGTACTTC
CDR3: CASILTGGNIQYF

length: 16
D: -
J: TRBJ1-6
V: TRBV3-1/TRBV3-2
size: -
DNA: TGTGCCAGCAGCCAAGGCGGGAGCTCCTATAATTCACCCCTCCACTTT
CDR3: CASSQGGSSYNSPLHF

length: 14
D: -
J: TRBJ1-6
V: TRBV30
size: -
DNA: TGTGCCTGGAGTCAGGGCCTGAATAATTCACCCCTCCACTTT
CDR3: CAWSQGLNNSPLHF

length: 15
D: -
J: TRBJ2-7
V: TRBV7-9
size: -
DNA: TGTGCCAGCAGCTACACGCTGGCCTCTCCCTACGAGCAGTACTTC
CDR3: CASSYTLASPYEQYF

length: 18
D: TRBD2
J: TRBJ2-1
V: TRBV3-1/TRBV3-2
size: -
DNA: TGTGCCAGCAGCCAGAGCGGGAGGGCCGGAGGCTCCTACAATGAGCAGTTCTTC
CDR3: CASSQSGRAGGSYNEQFF

length: 16
D: TRBD2
J: TRBJ2-5
V: TRBV15
size: -
DNA: TGTGCCACCAGCAGCCTTGGCGGGAGGGTACAAGAGACCCAGTACTTC
CDR3: CATSSLGGRVQETQYF

length: 16
D: -
J: TRBJ1-2
V: TRBV11-2
size: -
DNA: TGTGCCAGCAGCGCCTTGGGAGGGCGTACCAGCTATGGCTACACCTTC
CDR3: CASSALGGRTSYGYTF

length: 16
D: TRBD2
J: TRBJ2-7
V: TRBV27
size: -
DNA: TGTGCCAGCAGTTTAAGGTTTAGCGGGTCTTTCTACGAGCAGTACTTC
CDR3: CASSLRFSGSFYEQYF

length: 11
D: -
J: TRBJ2-3
V: TRBV19
size: -
DNA: TGTGCCACCGAACAGGCAGATACGCAGTATTTT
CDR3: CATEQADTQYF

length: 15
D: -
J: TRBJ2-1
V: TRBV10-3
size: -
DNA: TGTGCCATCAGTGAGTTTCAGGGTAGCAACAATGAGCAGTTCTTC
CDR3: CAISEFQGSNNEQFF

length: 14
D: -
J: TRBJ1-3
V: TRBV5-8
size: -
DNA: TGTGCCAGCAGCTTGGCCGGTCTGGGAAACACCATATATTTT
CDR3: CASSLAGLGNTIYF

length: 15
D: TRBD1
J: TRBJ1-2
V: TRBV5-4
size: few
DNA: TGTGCCAGCAGCCTTCCGGGACAGGGCGACTATGGCTACACCTTC
CDR3: CASSLPGQGDYGYTF

length: 13
D: TRBD1
J: TRBJ1-5
V: TRBV7-3
size: -
DNA: TGTGCCACCACCGGGACAGCTTATCAGCCCCAGCATTTT
CDR3: CATTGTAYQPQHF

length: 13
D: -
J: TRBJ2-2
V: TRBV15
size: -
DNA: TGTGCCACCAGCAGAGGGACAGCCGGGGAGCTGTTTTTT
CDR3: CATSRGTAGELFF

length: 15
D: -
J: TRBJ2-7
V: TRBV2
size: -
DNA: TGTGCCAGCAGTGATGGGGGGGGCTTTACCTACGAGCAGTACTTC
CDR3: CASSDGGGFTYEQYF

length: 13
D: -
J: TRBJ1-3
V: TRBV6-6
size: -
DNA: TGTGCCAGTAAACAGGGAAGTATAAACACCATATATTTT
CDR3: CASKQGSINTIYF

length: 14
D: TRBD1
J: TRBJ1-1
V: TRBV10-3
size: -
DNA: TGTGCCATCAGTTTTGCGCAGGGGGCCACTGAAGCTTTCTTT
CDR3: CAISFAQGATEAFF

length: 14
D: -
J: TRBJ2-5
V: TRBV4-3
size: once
DNA: TGCGCCAGCAGCCAAGAGTACGGGCAAGAGACCCAGTACTTC
CDR3: CASSQEYGQETQYF

length: 15
D: TRBD2
J: TRBJ2-1
V: TRBV6-2/TRBV6-3
size: -
DNA: TGTGCCAGCAGTCTCATAGCGGGAGTTGACAATGAGCAGTTCTTC
CDR3: CASSLIAGVDNEQFF

length: 15
D: TRBD1
J: TRBJ1-1
V: TRBV5-1
size: -
DNA: TGCGCCAGCAGCTTCGACAGGGTGGGAGGCACTGAAGCTTTCTTT
CDR3: CASSFDRVGGTEAFF

length: 12
D: -
J: TRBJ2-3
V: TRBV10-3
size: -
DNA: TGTGCCATCAGTGAGTTAGCAGATACGCAGTATTTT
CDR3: CAISELADTQYF

length: 15
D: TRBD1
J: TRBJ2-6
V: TRBV27
size: -
DNA: TGTGCCAGCAGTTCGACAGGGGCTGGGGCCAACGTCCTGACTTTC
CDR3: CASSSTGAGANVLTF

length: 15
D: TRBD2
J: TRBJ2-5
V: TRBV6-1
size: -
DNA: TGTGCCAGCAGTGATCAGCGGGGGGGAAGAGAGACCCAGTACTTC
CDR3: CASSDQRGGRETQYF

length: 16
D: TRBD2
J: TRBJ2-1
V: TRBV6-5
size: few
DNA: TGTGCCAGCAGTTACCCGACTAGCGGGAGGACCAATGAGCAGTTCTTC
CDR3: CASSYPTSGRTNEQFF

length: 14
D: TRBD1
J: TRBJ2-7
V: TRBV5-4
size: few
DNA: TGTGCCAGCAGCCCAGGACAGGGAAGGTACGAGCAGTACTTC
CDR3: CASSPGQGRYEQYF

length: 14
D: -
J: TRBJ2-2
V: TRBV7-9
size: -
DNA: TGTGCCAGCAGCGGGACACCGAACACCGGGGAGCTGTTTTTT
CDR3: CASSGTPNTGELFF

length: 15
D: -
J: TRBJ1-3
V: TRBV9
size: -
DNA: TGTGCCAGCAGCGACGGAGGGGTCTCTGGAAACACCATATATTTT
CDR3: CASSDGGVSGNTIYF

length: 16
D: TRBD2
J: TRBJ2-1
V: TRBV6-4
size: -
DNA: TGTGCCAGCAGTCCCGACCAGGGCGGGAGCGGCAATGAGCAGTTCTTC
CDR3: CASSPDQGGSGNEQFF

length: 16
D: TRBD1
J: TRBJ2-5
V: TRBV9
size: -
DNA: TGTGCCAGCAGCAGATCGGACAGGGGGACCGGAGAGACCCAGTACTTC
CDR3: CASSRSDRGTGETQYF

length: 12
D: -
J: TRBJ1-5
V: TRBV29-1
size: -
DNA: TGCAGCGTTGAAGATTCGCCAGGGCAACGGCATTTT
CDR3: CSVEDSPGQRHF

length: 17
D: TRBD1
J: TRBJ2-7
V: TRBV11-3
size: -
DNA: TGTGCCAGCAGCTTAGGAGGGGGACAGAGAGCCACTGGCGAGCAGTACTTC
CDR3: CASSLGGGQRATGEQYF

length: 12
D: -
J: TRBJ2-1
V: TRBV3-1/TRBV3-2
size: -
DNA: TGTGCCAGCAGCCAAGGGGGCTATAAGCAGTTCTTC
CDR3: CASSQGGYKQFF

length: 15
D: -
J: TRBJ2-2
V: TRBV3-1/TRBV3-2
size: -
DNA: TGTGCCAGCAGCCAAGGAGCCCTCCACACCGGGGAGCTGTTTTTT
CDR3: CASSQGALHTGELFF

length: 16
D: TRBD1
J: TRBJ2-2
V: TRBV18
size: -
DNA: TGTGCCAGCTCACCGGGACAGTTCGCGAACACCGGGGAGCTGTTTTTT
CDR3: CASSPGQFANTGELFF

length: 15
D: TRBD1
J: TRBJ2-7
V: TRBV5-8
size: -
DNA: TGTGCCAGCAGCTTTGGTGACAGGGCTTTCTACGAGCAGTACTTC
CDR3: CASSFGDRAFYEQYF

length: 16
D: TRBD2
J: TRBJ2-1
V: TRBV30
size: once
DNA: TGTGCCTGGAGTGTACAGAGCGGGGGAGATGCACATGAGCAGTTCTTC
CDR3: CAWSVQSGGDAHEQFF

length: 15
D: -
J: TRBJ2-3
V: TRBV7-6
size: -
DNA: TGTGCCAGCAGCTTAGCCGACGGGGGCACAGATACGCAGTATTTT
CDR3: CASSLADGGTDTQYF

length: 13
D: TRBD1
J: TRBJ2-1
V: TRBV19
size: -
DNA: TGTGCCAGTACAGGGGGCTTCTACAATGAGCAGTTCTTC
CDR3: CASTGGFYNEQFF

length: 13
D: -
J: TRBJ1-4
V: TRBV6-2/TRBV6-3
size: -
DNA: TGTGCCAGCAGCCGCAGACAGGACGGGAAACTGTTTTTT
CDR3: CASSRRQDGKLFF

length: 13
D: -
J: TRBJ1-6
V: TRBV5-6
size: -
DNA: TGTGCCAGCAGTCTGACGGCAAGACGGGCCCTCCACTTT
CDR3: CASSLTARRALHF

length: 11
D: -
J: TRBJ2-7
V: TRBV7-9
size: -
DNA: TGTGCCAGCAGCTTAACTGGCGAGCAGTACTTC
CDR3: CASSLTGEQYF

length: 13
D: TRBD1
J: TRBJ1-1
V: TRBV7-9
size: -
DNA: TGTGCCAGCAGCTTGAACCCGGGACAGCAAGCTTTCTTT
CDR3: CASSLNPGQQAFF

length: 15
D: -
J: TRBJ2-1
V: TRBV7-3
size: -
DNA: TGTGCCAGCAGCTATCAGGTCGGATCAGGTTATGAGCAGTTCTTC
CDR3: CASSYQVGSGYEQFF

length: 16
D: TRBD1
J: TRBJ2-4
V: TRBV6-5
size: -
DNA: TGTGCCAGCAGTTTGGGGACAGGGGGCTCCAAAAACATTCAGTACTTC
CDR3: CASSLGTGGSKNIQYF

length: 16
D: -
J: TRBJ2-1
V: TRBV27
size: -
DNA: TGTGCCAGCAGTGCCGGACTAAAGCTGGCCTACAATGAGCAGTTCTTC
CDR3: CASSAGLKLAYNEQFF

length: 15
D: TRBD1
J: TRBJ2-7
V: TRBV6-5
size: -
DNA: TGTGCCAGCAGTTACCGGGACAGGCTCAACTACGAGCAGTACTTC
CDR3: CASSYRDRLNYEQYF

length: 16
D: -
J: TRBJ2-7
V: TRBV5-1
size: -
DNA: TGCGCCAGCAGAGAGTATCCAGGTGGTTTGATCTACGAGCAGTACTTC
CDR3: CASREYPGGLIYEQYF

length: 15
D: TRBD1
J: TRBJ1-6
V: TRBV4-1
size: -
DNA: TGCGCCAGCAGCCAAGTTGGGACAGGTACTTCACCCCTCCACTTT
CDR3: CASSQVGTGTSPLHF

length: 12
D: -
J: TRBJ2-7
V: TRBV27
size: -
DNA: TGTGCCAGCCGCTCCTTTAGCTACGAGCAGTACTTC
CDR3: CASRSFSYEQYF

length: 13
D: -
J: TRBJ1-1
V: TRBV7-2
size: few
DNA: TGTGCCAGCAGCTTAGTGGCGAACACTGAAGCTTTCTTT
CDR3: CASSLVANTEAFF

length: 14
D: TRBD2
J: TRBJ2-7
V: TRBV6-2/TRBV6-3
size: -
DNA: TGTGCCAGCAGTTCGATGACTAGCGACTACGAGCAGTACTTC
CDR3: CASSSMTSDYEQYF

length: 14
D: -
J: TRBJ1-2
V: TRBV2
size: -
DNA: TGTGCCAGCGGCTCACAGGGTGGAGTAGGTGGCTACACCTTC
CDR3: CASGSQGGVGGYTF

length: 18
D: TRBD2
J: TRBJ2-3
V: TRBV18
size: -
DNA: TGTGCCAGCTCACCACTATCGAGCGGGAGCGGGGGGTCAGATACGCAGTATTTT
CDR3: CASSPLSSGSGGSDTQYF

length: 13
D: TRBD2
J: TRBJ2-5
V: TRBV30
size: -
DNA: TGTGCCTGTGATCGGGGCGGGAGTAGGACCCAGTACTTC
CDR3: CACDRGGSRTQYF

length: 15
D: TRBD2
J: TRBJ2-2
V: TRBV4-1
size: -
DNA: TGCGCCAGCAGCCAGTGGGACTACAGCACCGGGGAGCTGTTTTTT
CDR3: CASSQWDYSTGELFF

length: 15
D: TRBD1
J: TRBJ1-4
V: TRBV7-9
size: -
DNA: TGTGCCAGCAGCCCTGGACAGGGCCCTAATGAAAAACTGTTTTTT
CDR3: CASSPGQGPNEKLFF